The rows below give T cell receptor beta chains drawn from one sample of a study of PD-1 blockade in classical Hodgkin lymphoma. The assay was immunoSEQ multiplex PCR, and TCRdb's table has in-frame clones only and misses some. The sample carries about 21,000 clones, about 70% recorded once. The specimen comprised peripheral blood mononuclear cells (PBMCs), sampled before the fourth cycle of nivolumab. These receptors were taken from a human donor with classical Hodgkin lymphoma. Both conserved end residues are part of each CDR3. Fields, in order: D gene, V gene, J gene, clone size, CDR3 DNA, CDR3 protein. A D gene is named only where the DNA matches it firmly. A clone size is listed for some rows: how often the clone was seen (once, few, many), or a class if it is expanded.

>TRBD2|TRBV6-1|TRBJ2-5|.
TGTGCCAGCAGTGAAGGACTAGCGGGTGAGGCCCAGTACTTC
CASSEGLAGEAQYF
>.|TRBV9|TRBJ2-1|.
TGTGCCAGCAGCGAGCATACCAGGACCTACAATGAGCAGTTCTTC
CASSEHTRTYNEQFF
>TRBD1|TRBV7-6|TRBJ2-7|.
TGTGCCAGCACAGAAGGACAGGGCCCCTACGAGCAGTACTTC
CASTEGQGPYEQYF
>TRBD2|TRBV27|TRBJ2-1|.
TGTGCCAGCACCCGACTAGCGGGAGATAATGAGCAGTTCTTC
CASTRLAGDNEQFF
>.|TRBV14|TRBJ1-3|.
TGTGCCAGCAGCACCCCGGGAACCTCTGGAAACACCATATATTTT
CASSTPGTSGNTIYF
>.|TRBV25-1|TRBJ2-3|.
TGTGCCAGCAGCCGGACTTCTAGCACAGATACGCAGTATTTT
CASSRTSSTDTQYF
>.|TRBV6-5|TRBJ1-2|few
TGTGCCAGCAGGGATACAGGGCCCGGCTACACCTTC
CASRDTGPGYTF
>TRBD2|TRBV10-3|TRBJ2-7|.
TGTGCCATCAGTGACCTTTGGCGGGAGACCTACGAGCAGTACTTC
CAISDLWRETYEQYF
>.|TRBV11-2|TRBJ1-1|few
TGTGCCAGCAGCTCGGACACGAACACTGAAGCTTTCTTT
CASSSDTNTEAFF
>TRBD1|TRBV27|TRBJ2-3|.
TGTGCCAGCACCCCCCAACAGGGGGGCACAGATACGCAGTATTTT
CASTPQQGGTDTQYF
>.|TRBV6-5|TRBJ1-2|.
TGTGCCACCAGACCGTTGGTAACCTCTAACTATGGCTACACCTTC
CATRPLVTSNYGYTF
>.|TRBV7-8|TRBJ2-7|.
TGTGCCAGCAGCCAACAGGGTGGCCACGAGCAGTACTTC
CASSQQGGHEQYF
>.|TRBV10-2|TRBJ2-7|.
TGCGCCAGCAGTGGCCCTGGAGGGGGCGGTGAGCAGTACTTC
CASSGPGGGGEQYF
>.|TRBV19|TRBJ1-2|once
TGTGCCAGTAGTACTCGGGTCGCCTATGGCTACACCTTC
CASSTRVAYGYTF